Here is one T cell receptor (beta chain) with its context. The antigen is undetermined. MiXCR was run by TCRdb on the multiplex PCR reads, yielding one entry per CDR3 protein. The sample yields approximately 250,000 distinct CDR3 sequences, under 40% seen once. This specimen belongs to a study of breast tumors, draining lymph nodes, adjacent tissues. The lymph nodes were axillary draining lymph nodes from breast cancer patients. Study outcomes and limitations: The data were judged consistent with most tumor T cells coming from lymph node and expanding in tumor.

The sequencing sample was made of axillary lymph node tissue. This receptor was taken from a female donor with breast cancer. Some clones in this sample may be carry-over from other donors' samples.

The CDR3 DNA follows: TGCAGCTTAGTCGCGGCTAGCGGGGAGACCCAGTACTTC. Its translation is CSLVAASGETQYF. The J gene is TRBJ2-5, the V gene TRBV29-1; 8 positions match TRBD2. In germline, CDR1 is SQVTM, CDR2 ANQGSEA. This CDR3 spans 13 amino acids. Losses at the gene ends were 8 bases for V and 5 bases for J; bases not matched to a gene: 10.